This TCR beta chain originates from a study of radiation and T cells in renal cell carcinoma. Study results and caveats: Top tumor clonotypes rose in blood 2 weeks post-radiation, then contracted.

Time point in this sample: blood 4 weeks post-SBRT, at nephrectomy. Treatment noted: 15 Gy SBRT to primary tumor, nephrectomy 4 weeks later. After SBRT, blood was collected at 2 and 4 weeks, plus baseline. Points on this clone: Its matching antigen is unknown.

This table comes from immunoSEQ multiplex PCR, and its TCRdb copy is limited to in-frame clones, with some not included. The sample contains some 150,000 clones, about 86% of which appear only once. V lost 5 bases and J 4 bases, leaving 14 bases between the germline ends. The CDR3 length is 14 residues. Germline values: CDR1 MDHEN, CDR2 SYDVKM. The chain couples TRBV28 to TRBJ1-2, with a tentative D call TRBD1 (6 bases). The sample consisted of blood, taken from a patient whose treatment included radiotherapy and nephrectomy. The sequence came from a woman between 45 and 65 years old with renal cell carcinoma. The CDR3 loop is CASSHRQDAYGYTF. The CDR3 nucleotides read TGTGCCAGCAGTCATAGACAGGACGCCTATGGCTACACCTTC.